This entry features one T cell receptor beta chain sequence. These data come from a study of blood T cell repertoires in COVID-19. The table came from immunoSEQ multiplex PCR; TCRdb's copy has only in-frame clones and leaves some out. This table holds under 60,000 clones, approximately 90% found once. The sequencing sample was made of peripheral blood. The sequence came from a man aged 60 to 75 with acute or convalescent COVID-19.

This chain's CDR3 is CASSVDTRNQPQHF. The CDR3 coding sequence is TGTGCCAGCAGCGTAGACACAAGAAATCAGCCCCAGCATTTT. V usage is TRBV9 and J usage is TRBJ1-5; D gene unclear. Germline values: CDR1 SGDLS, CDR2 YYNGEE. V lost 0 bases to trimming and J lost 4 bases, with 8 bases between them. The CDR3 covers 14 residues.